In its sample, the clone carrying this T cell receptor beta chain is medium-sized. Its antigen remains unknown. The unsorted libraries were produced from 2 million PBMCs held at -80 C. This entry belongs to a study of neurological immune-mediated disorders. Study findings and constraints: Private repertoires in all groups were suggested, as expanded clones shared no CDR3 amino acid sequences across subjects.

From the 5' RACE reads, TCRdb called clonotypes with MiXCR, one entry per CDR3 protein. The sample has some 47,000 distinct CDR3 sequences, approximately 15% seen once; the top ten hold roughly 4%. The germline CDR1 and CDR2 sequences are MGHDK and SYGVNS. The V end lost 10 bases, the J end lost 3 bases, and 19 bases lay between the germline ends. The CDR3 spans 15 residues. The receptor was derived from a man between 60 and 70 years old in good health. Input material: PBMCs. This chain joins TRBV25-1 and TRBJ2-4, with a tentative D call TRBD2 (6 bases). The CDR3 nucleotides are TGTGCCATCTCAGGAGGGAGACTCGACAAAAACATTCAGTACTTC. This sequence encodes CAISGGRLDKNIQYF. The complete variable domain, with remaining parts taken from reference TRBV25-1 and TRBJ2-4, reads EADIYQTPRYLVIGTGKKITLECSQTMGHDKMYWYQQDPGMELHLIHYSYGVNSTEKGDLSSESTVSRIRTEHFPLTLESARPSHTSQYLCAISGGRLDKNIQYFGAGTRLSVL.